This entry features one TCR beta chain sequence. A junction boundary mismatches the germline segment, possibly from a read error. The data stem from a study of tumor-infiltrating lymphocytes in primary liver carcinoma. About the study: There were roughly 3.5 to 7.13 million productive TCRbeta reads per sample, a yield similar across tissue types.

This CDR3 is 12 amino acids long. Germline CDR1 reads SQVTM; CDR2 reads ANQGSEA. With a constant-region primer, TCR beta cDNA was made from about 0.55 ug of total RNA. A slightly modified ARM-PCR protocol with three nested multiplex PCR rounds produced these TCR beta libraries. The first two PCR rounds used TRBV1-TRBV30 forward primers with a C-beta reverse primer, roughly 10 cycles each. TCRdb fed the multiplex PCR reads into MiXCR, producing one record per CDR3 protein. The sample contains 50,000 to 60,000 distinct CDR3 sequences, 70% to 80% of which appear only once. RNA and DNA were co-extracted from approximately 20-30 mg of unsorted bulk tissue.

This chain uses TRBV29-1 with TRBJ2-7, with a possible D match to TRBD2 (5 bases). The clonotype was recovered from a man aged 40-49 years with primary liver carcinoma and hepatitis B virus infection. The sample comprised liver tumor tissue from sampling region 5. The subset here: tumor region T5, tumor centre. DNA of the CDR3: TGCATCGTTGAGGGATGTGTTAACGAGCAGTACTTC. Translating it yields CIVEGCVNEQYF.